Below, 20 T cell receptor beta chains from the same sample are listed, as sequenced in a study of PD-1 blockade in classical Hodgkin lymphoma. Clones were read by immunoSEQ multiplex PCR, and TCRdb kept only the in-frame ones, dropping some. This sample has more than 50,000 clones, with approximately 90% found just once. Relapses following autologous stem cell transplantation were seen in all patients, with brentuximab vedotin exposure varying. Here the sequenced sample was peripheral blood mononuclear cells (PBMCs), taken at baseline. The receptors originated from a human donor with classical Hodgkin lymphoma.

This clone was seen a handful of times. This chain joins TRBV6-5 and TRBJ1-5; the D is unclear. The CDR3 contains 13 residues. The V and J ends lost 2 bases and 8 bases respectively, with 10 bases between them. Germline CDR1 reads MNHEY; CDR2 reads SVGAGI. This chain's CDR3 is CASSYSPPEPQHF. CDR3 DNA: TGTGCCAGCAGTTACAGCCCCCCGGAGCCCCAGCATTTT.

The V gene is TRBV6-1, the J gene TRBJ2-2, with TRBD2 matching over 7 bases. The germline V gene has CDR1 MNHNS and CDR2 SASEGT. The CDR3 is 17 residues long. Germline trimming cut 4 bases from V and 4 bases from J; bases unmatched to any gene: 12. CDR3 loop: CASSGTLAGPPTGELFF. DNA for the CDR3: TGTGCCAGCAGTGGGACATTAGCGGGCCCCCCCACCGGGGAGCTGTTTTTT.

The V call is TRBV19, the J call TRBJ2-5; D is unresolved. V dropped 5 bases and J dropped 1 base, with 17 bases sitting between them. Germline-derived CDR1 and CDR2 are LNHDA and SQIVND (reference sequence). The CDR3 has 16 amino acids. In nucleotides, the CDR3 is TGTGCCAGTAGTCCCTCCGGGTGGGTGGGCCAAGAGACCCAGTACTTC. Its translation: CASSPSGWVGQETQYF.

The V gene is TRBV19, the J gene TRBJ1-2; D call uncertain. Trimming removed 1 base from V and 0 bases from J, with 12 bases in between. Germline values: CDR1 LNHDA, CDR2 SQIVND (reference sequence). CDR3 length: 16 residues. CDR3 DNA sequence: TGTGCCAGTAGTATAGGCGGGGTGCGAGCTAACTATGGCTACACCTTC. Residues: CASSIGGVRANYGYTF.

The V gene is TRBV7-6, the J gene TRBJ2-2; D possibly corresponds to TRBD2 (7 bases). Trimming pared 6 bases from V and 6 bases from J, leaving 17 bases between. Germline V gives CDR1 SGHVS, CDR2 FNYEAQ. The CDR3 is made up of 15 amino acids. The CDR3 DNA reads TGTGCCAGCAGTATTAAGGCCGGGGGGCCCGGGGAGCTGTTTTTT. This gives the protein CASSIKAGGPGELFF.

This chain joins TRBV2 and TRBJ2-7; D tentatively fits TRBD1 or TRBD2 (5 bases each). The V gene's germline CDR1 is SNHLY and CDR2 FYNNEI. This CDR3 spans 14 amino acids. Trimming cost V 10 bases and J 6 bases, with 22 bases left between them. CDR3 amino acids: CATRPGVGVGEQYF. The CDR3 coding sequence is TGTGCCACTCGCCCCGGGGTGGGGGTCGGCGAGCAGTACTTC.

The J gene is TRBJ1-1, the V gene TRBV4-1, with D perhaps TRBD1 (5 bases). Trimming left V 4 bases short and J 3 bases short, with 24 bases between. The CDR3 contains 18 residues. Germline V gene data show CDR1 as MGHRA and CDR2 as YSYEKL. CDR3 bases: TGCGCCAGCAGCCCCTTCCCCATGACAGTGAGGTTGGACACTGAAGCTTTCTTT. Its protein is CASSPFPMTVRLDTEAFF.

The V and J genes are TRBV18 and TRBJ1-2; D gene unclear. This CDR3 region has 13 residues. Germline-derived CDR1 and CDR2 are KGHSH and LQKENI. Trimming took 2 bases from V and 6 from J, leaving 10 bases between them. CDR3 DNA: TGTGCCAGCTCACCAATAACGGCAGATGGCTACACCTTC. This codes for CASSPITADGYTF. Supplemented by reference TRBV18 and TRBJ1-2, the full variable domain reads NAGVMQNPRHLVRRRGQEARLRCSPMKGHSHVYWYRQLPEEGLKFMVYLQKENIIDESGMPKERFSAEFPKEGPSILRIQQVVRGDSAAYFCASSPITADGYTFGSGTRLTVV.

The chain is built from TRBV5-1 and TRBJ2-1; no clear D. The germline V and J ends were trimmed by 1 base and 7 bases, with 9 bases remaining between them. The CDR3 consists of 13 residues. Germline loops: CDR1 SGHRS, CDR2 YFSETQ. As DNA, the CDR3 is TGCGCCAGCAGCTTGCTTGGTGAAAATGAGCAGTTCTTC. This sequence encodes CASSLLGENEQFF.

The CDR3 sequence: CASSSPGQGNNEQFF. The DNA of the CDR3 is TGTGCCAGCAGCTCCCCGGGACAGGGAAACAATGAGCAGTTCTTC. The rearrangement links TRBV7-2 to TRBJ2-1; 9 positions match TRBD1. CDR3 size: 15 residues. Germline trimming cut 4 bases from V and 5 bases from J; bases unmatched to any gene: 6. CDR1 SGHTA and CDR2 FQGNSA come from the germline V gene.

The CDR3, as DNA: TGTGCCAGCAGCGTAGAAACGGGGGGTGCCTACGAGCAGTACTTC. It translates to CASSVETGGAYEQYF. The rearrangement joins TRBV9 to TRBJ2-7; 7 bases fit TRBD2. The CDR3 runs to 15 residues. Germline assignment: CDR1 SGDLS and CDR2 YYNGEE. V shed 0 bases and J 2 bases; nucleotides not matched to a gene: 5.

This sequence joins TRBV5-1 and TRBJ2-1; TRBD2 matches 10 bases. With V trimmed by 1 base and J by 3 bases, 4 bases remained unmatched. CDR1 is SGHRS and CDR2 is YFSETQ in the germline V gene. The CDR3 covers 16 residues. The CDR3 bases are TGCGCCAGCAGCTTGTCTAGCGGGGGACTCTACAATGAGCAGTTCTTC. Amino acids: CASSLSSGGLYNEQFF.

The V gene is TRBV11-2, the J gene TRBJ2-7, with D unresolved. V was shortened by 0 bases and J by 3 bases, with 0 bases between the two germline ends. The CDR3 sequence is 11 residues long. CDR1 is SGHAT, CDR2 FQNNGV, per germline. For the CDR3, the DNA is TGTGCCAGCAGCTTAGACTACGAGCAGTACTTC. Residues: CASSLDYEQYF.

CDR3 nucleotide sequence: TGTGCCAGCAGCTTGGGAGGGACAAGCCCCGAAGCTTTCTTT. Its translation is CASSLGGTSPEAFF. The rearrangement uses TRBV5-6 and TRBJ1-1, with a possible D match to TRBD1 (6 bases). CDR1 and CDR2 from the germline V gene are SGHDT and YYEEEE. V was trimmed by 0 bases and J by 8 bases, leaving 14 bases between them. The CDR3 runs 14 residues.

The sample holds one count of this clone. The V gene is TRBV12-5, the J gene TRBJ2-7; D possibly corresponds to TRBD1 (5 bases). The V end lost 9 bases, the J end lost 3 bases, and 21 bases lay between the germline ends. Germline CDR1 LGHNT, CDR2 FRNRAP. The CDR3 runs to 15 residues. In DNA form, the CDR3 reads TGTGCTAGCGTTTCCAGGGTGGCTTACGACTACGAGCAGTACTTC. Its protein product is CASVSRVAYDYEQYF.

A single count supports this clone. V and J are TRBV6-6 and TRBJ2-3; D may be TRBD2 (6 bases). From germline, CDR1 is MNHNY and CDR2 SVGAGI (reference sequence). This CDR3 spans 15 amino acids. With 6 bases removed from V and 9 bases from J, the gap between germline ends came to 22 bases. The CDR3: CASSPPGVGVVTQYF. In DNA, the CDR3 is TGTGCCAGCAGCCCTCCGGGGGTGGGGGTTGTGACGCAGTATTTT.

The V call is TRBV5-1, the J call TRBJ2-3; D may be TRBD1 (5 bases). The ends were cut back, 4 bases at V and 5 bases at J, with 14 bases in the middle. Germline CDR1 SGHRS, CDR2 YFSETQ. The CDR3 has 14 residues. The CDR3 loop is CASSLTPRGDTQYF. In DNA form, the CDR3 reads TGCGCCAGCAGCCTAACGCCTAGGGGAGATACGCAGTATTTT.

The chain couples TRBV7-8 to TRBJ2-1; 12 bases match TRBD1. Germline-derived CDR1 and CDR2 are SGHVS and FQNEAQ. The trim removed 4 bases at V and 7 bases at J, leaving 8 bases unmatched. This CDR3 comprises 16 residues. In DNA form, the CDR3 reads TGTGCCAGCAGCTATAGGAGGGACAGGGGGCTGAATGAGCAGTTCTTC. Residues: CASSYRRDRGLNEQFF.

CDR3 in amino acids: CASGRTAWGGYTF. The CDR3 DNA reads TGTGCCAGCGGGCGGACAGCCTGGGGAGGCTACACCTTC. V and J are TRBV28 and TRBJ1-2; possibly TRBD1 for D (6 bases). CDR1 is MDHEN and CDR2 is SYDVKM in the germline V gene. Trimming cost V 8 bases and J 8 bases, with 18 bases left between them. This CDR3 has 13 residues.

J is TRBJ1-6 and V is TRBV6-1; D gene ambiguous. The CDR3 loop spans 12 amino acids. Trimming shortened V by 8 bases and J by 10 bases, and 12 bases separated the two germline ends. CDR1 MNHNS and CDR2 SASEGT come from the germline V gene. CDR3 bases: TGTGCCAGCGGCATTACGAAATCACCCCTCCACTTT. Its translation: CASGITKSPLHF.